Below are 14 T cell receptor beta chains sequenced from a single sample in a study of shared clonotypes between healthy human individuals. The assay was immunoSEQ multiplex PCR, and TCRdb's table has in-frame clones only and misses some. The table lists approximately 2.5 million clones, roughly 93% of them singletons. Input material: naive CD4+ T cells from PBMCs. Indicated subset: CD45RA+ positively selected. These receptors came from a man aged 18 to 30 in good health. Some clones in this sample may be carry-over from other donors' samples.

This chain connects TRBV21-1 to TRBJ2-1; the table's D call of TRBD1 was not tested on the DNA. TRBV21-1 is shown as a pseudogene. The CDR3 spans 14 residues. This CDR3 is CAISRRAGGNEQFF. DNA for the CDR3: TGTGCCATTTCAAGAAGGGCAGGGGGCAATGAGCAGTTCTTC.

The chain joins TRBV11-2 to TRBJ2-1; TRBD2 agrees at 13 bases. The CDR3 runs 15 residues. The germline CDR1 and CDR2 sequences are SGHAT and FQNNGV. V trimming: 5 bases; J trimming: 6 bases; junction bases outside the gene matches: 4. The CDR3 protein is CASSRGLAGPNEQFF. For the CDR3, the DNA is TGTGCCAGCAGCCGGGGACTAGCGGGACCCAATGAGCAGTTCTTC. Complete variable domain (other parts from reference TRBV11-2 and TRBJ2-1): EAGVAQSPRYKIIEKRQSVAFWCNPISGHATLYWYQQILGQGPKLLIQFQNNGVVDDSQLPKDRFSAERLKGVDSTLKIQPAKLEDSAVYLCASSRGLAGPNEQFFGPGTRLTVL.

This clone was counted only a few times. The junction differs from germline at one of its ends, possibly a read error. This chain uses TRBV2 with TRBJ1-5; D is ambiguous. The CDR3 extends over 13 amino acids. Germline values: CDR1 SNHLY, CDR2 FYNNEI. The CDR3 loop reads CASTFSVGQAQHF. In DNA form, the CDR3 reads TGTGCCAGCACGTTTTCAGTGGGTCAGGCCCAGCATTTT. Full variable domain (missing parts from reference TRBV2 and TRBJ1-5): EPEVTQTPSHQVTQMGQEVILRCVPISNHLYFYWYRQILGQKVEFLVSFYNNEISEKSEIFDDQFSVERPDGSNFTLKIRSTKLEDSAMYFCASTFSVGQAQHFGDGTRLSIL.

The chain joins TRBV27 to TRBJ1-5; D ambiguous. Per the germline V gene, CDR1 is MNHEY and CDR2 is SMNVEV (reference sequence). This CDR3 region has 16 residues. Trimming pared 6 bases from V and 4 bases from J, leaving 19 bases between. The CDR3 loop reads CASSPDRLAVNQPQHF. The CDR3 DNA reads TGTGCCAGCAGCCCGGATAGGCTAGCGGTGAATCAGCCCCAGCATTTT.

The chain carries TRBV15 and TRBJ2-7, with 10 nucleotides matching TRBD2. With V trimmed by 6 bases and J by 0 bases, 14 bases remained unmatched. CDR1 and CDR2 from the germline V gene are LNHNV and YYDKDF (reference sequence). CDR3 size: 18 residues. The CDR3 coding sequence is TGTGCCACCAGTAAGAGGAGGGGGTCTAGCGGGAGCTCCTACGAGCAGTACTTC. As protein: CATSKRRGSSGSSYEQYF. The whole variable domain, remainder taken from reference TRBV15 and TRBJ2-7, is DAMVIQNPRYQVTQFGKPVTLSCSQTLNHNVMYWYQQKSSQAPKLLFHYYDKDFNNEADTPDNFQSRRPNTSFCFLDIRSPGLGDTAMYLCATSKRRGSSGSSYEQYFGPGTRLTVT.

The V gene is TRBV6-6, the J gene TRBJ1-3; D is ambiguous. V was trimmed by 5 bases and J by 2 bases, leaving 7 bases between them. This CDR3 is 13 amino acids long. The V gene's germline CDR1 is MNHNY and CDR2 SVGAGI (reference sequence). CDR3 sequence: CASSGVTGNTIYF. The DNA for the CDR3 is TGTGCCAGCAGTGGGGTAACTGGAAACACCATATATTTT.

The rearrangement uses TRBV9 and TRBJ2-5, with 11 bases lining up with TRBD1. Trimming removed 3 bases from V and 4 bases from J; junction bases left unmatched: 5. Germline V gene data show CDR1 as SGDLS and CDR2 as YYNGEE. The CDR3 has 15 residues. CDR3 in DNA: TGTGCCAGCAGCGCGCAAGGACAGGGGGCAGAGACCCAGTACTTC. Protein sequence: CASSAQGQGAETQYF.

Note on this clone: Other DNA sequences in this sample translate to the same CDR3. This sequence joins TRBV19 and TRBJ2-3; the match to TRBD2 covers 10 bases. This CDR3 contains 16 residues. Per germline, CDR1 LNHDA and CDR2 SQIVND (reference sequence). Trimming cost V 3 bases and J 1 base; bases outside gene matches: 4. The CDR3 region is CASSIMTSGRTDTQYF. CDR3 nucleotide sequence: TGTGCCAGTAGTATTATGACTAGCGGGCGCACAGATACGCAGTATTTT.

About this clone itself: The sample carries other DNA sequences with the same CDR3. The chain employs TRBV29-1 and TRBJ2-1; D may be TRBD1 or TRBD2 (6 bases each). The CDR3 is 14 amino acids. V was clipped by 4 bases and J by 2 bases, with 12 bases between them. CDR1 is SQVTM and CDR2 is ANQGSEA in the germline V gene. The CDR3: CSVVGGLPYNEQFF. Written as DNA, the CDR3 is TGCAGCGTTGTCGGGGGCCTCCCCTACAATGAGCAGTTCTTC.

The V call is TRBV6-5, the J call TRBJ2-7; 10 bases agree with TRBD2. Germline trimming cut 6 bases from V and 1 base from J; bases unmatched to any gene: 6. This CDR3 is built from 15 residues. Germline V gives CDR1 MNHEY, CDR2 SVGAGI. The CDR3 coding sequence is TGTGCCAGCAGAAAACTAGCGGGAAGATCCTACGAGCAGTACTTC. Its protein is CASRKLAGRSYEQYF.

The chain employs TRBV5-6 and TRBJ2-7; D possibly matches TRBD1 or TRBD2 (6 bases each). Germline V gene sequence: CDR1 SGHDT, CDR2 YYEEEE. The CDR3 is 13 amino acids. Trimming left V 4 bases short and J 5 bases short, with 13 bases between. The CDR3 region has the DNA TGTGCCAGCAGCCCCGGGGGCCTCGACGAGCAGTACTTC. Translation: CASSPGGLDEQYF.

This chain links TRBV29-1 with TRBJ2-1; D is possibly TRBD1 or TRBD2 (6 bases each). CDR1 and CDR2 from the germline V gene are SQVTM and ANQGSEA. V was pared by 7 bases and J by 7 bases, with 14 bases between. This CDR3 comprises 12 residues. The CDR3 is CSAGSGANEQFF. The CDR3 bases are TGCAGCGCGGGGTCGGGGGCTAATGAGCAGTTCTTC.

The genes are TRBV18 and TRBJ1-5, with D possibly being TRBD1 (5 bases). V lost 3 bases, J lost 7 bases, and 13 bases lay in between. Germline V lookup: CDR1 KGHSH, CDR2 LQKENI. The CDR3 loop spans 14 amino acids. CDR3 in amino acids: CASSPLAGQQPQHF. The CDR3 nucleotides read TGTGCCAGCTCACCCCTGGCAGGGCAACAGCCCCAGCATTTT.

The V gene is TRBV28, the J gene TRBJ1-3; D not certain. Germline V CDR1 and CDR2: MDHEN, SYDVKM. V lost 2 bases and J 3 bases, leaving 11 bases between the germline ends. There are 15 residues in the CDR3. The CDR3 DNA is TGTGCCAGCAGTTTAATGAGGAGCATTGGAAACACCATATATTTT. As protein: CASSLMRSIGNTIYF.